The 2 T cell receptor beta chains below all came from one sample that was sequenced in a study of T cell changes during pregnancy in multiple sclerosis. TCRdb keeps only in-frame clones here, not all; method: immunoSEQ multiplex PCR. The sample holds 39,000 or so clones, about nine tenths seen once. This material consisted of CD4+ T cells from peripheral blood mononuclear cells, taken after pregnancy. The receptor set was obtained from a female donor in good health, enrolled as a control in a pregnancy study.

J is TRBJ2-4 and V is TRBV29-1; 7 nucleotides match TRBD2. This CDR3 spans 12 amino acids. V shed 4 bases and J 5 bases; nucleotides not matched to a gene: 2. CDR1 and CDR2 from the germline V gene are SQVTM and ANQGSEA. CDR3 nucleotide sequence: TGCAGCGTTGTAGCGGGCCAAAACATTCAGTACTTC. Protein product: CSVVAGQNIQYF.

This rearrangement joins TRBV28 to TRBJ1-5, with 11 bases identical to TRBD1. V was pared by 8 bases and J by 7 bases, with 16 bases of the junction left unmatched. From germline, CDR1 is MDHEN and CDR2 SYDVKM. The CDR3 consists of 17 residues. The CDR3 spells CASDLGQGVSVSQPQHF. For the CDR3, the DNA is TGTGCCAGCGACTTGGGACAGGGGGTAAGTGTAAGCCAGCCCCAGCATTTT.